This T cell receptor beta chain was obtained from a study of control samples from healthy donors and cancer patients (dated by TCRdb to about 2020). About this clone itself: Its antigen is unknown. Base qualities are not at hand, and no much larger clone is one base apart.

The library was generated by the immunoSEQ multiplex PCR assay. The source is immuneACCESS, and TCRdb retained only in-frame sequences with V and J called. Part of the clones is not carried over; for the studies checked, unresolved V genes explain less than half of this, and the remainder is unexplained. This sample is represented by some 210,000 clones; about 89% of them were singletons. The leading ten clones occupy about 2% of the sample. The germline V gene (reference sequence) yields MNHNY for CDR1 and SVGAGI for CDR2. The CDR3 runs 14 residues from the cysteine to the phenylalanine. Here the CDR3 DNA is all that survives: 42 bases in frame from base 1. Compared with germline, V lacks 6 bases and J lacks 2 bases; bases without a gene match: 5.

Rearrangement joined TRBV6-6 to TRBJ1-1; a stretch of 8 junction bases matches TRBD1. Material for sequencing was blood. This receptor was obtained from a man aged 30 to 39 in good health. For the CDR3, the sequence is CASRGQGRNTEAFF. The sequence in DNA is TGTGCCAGCAGAGGACAGGGTCGAAACACTGAAGCTTTCTTT.